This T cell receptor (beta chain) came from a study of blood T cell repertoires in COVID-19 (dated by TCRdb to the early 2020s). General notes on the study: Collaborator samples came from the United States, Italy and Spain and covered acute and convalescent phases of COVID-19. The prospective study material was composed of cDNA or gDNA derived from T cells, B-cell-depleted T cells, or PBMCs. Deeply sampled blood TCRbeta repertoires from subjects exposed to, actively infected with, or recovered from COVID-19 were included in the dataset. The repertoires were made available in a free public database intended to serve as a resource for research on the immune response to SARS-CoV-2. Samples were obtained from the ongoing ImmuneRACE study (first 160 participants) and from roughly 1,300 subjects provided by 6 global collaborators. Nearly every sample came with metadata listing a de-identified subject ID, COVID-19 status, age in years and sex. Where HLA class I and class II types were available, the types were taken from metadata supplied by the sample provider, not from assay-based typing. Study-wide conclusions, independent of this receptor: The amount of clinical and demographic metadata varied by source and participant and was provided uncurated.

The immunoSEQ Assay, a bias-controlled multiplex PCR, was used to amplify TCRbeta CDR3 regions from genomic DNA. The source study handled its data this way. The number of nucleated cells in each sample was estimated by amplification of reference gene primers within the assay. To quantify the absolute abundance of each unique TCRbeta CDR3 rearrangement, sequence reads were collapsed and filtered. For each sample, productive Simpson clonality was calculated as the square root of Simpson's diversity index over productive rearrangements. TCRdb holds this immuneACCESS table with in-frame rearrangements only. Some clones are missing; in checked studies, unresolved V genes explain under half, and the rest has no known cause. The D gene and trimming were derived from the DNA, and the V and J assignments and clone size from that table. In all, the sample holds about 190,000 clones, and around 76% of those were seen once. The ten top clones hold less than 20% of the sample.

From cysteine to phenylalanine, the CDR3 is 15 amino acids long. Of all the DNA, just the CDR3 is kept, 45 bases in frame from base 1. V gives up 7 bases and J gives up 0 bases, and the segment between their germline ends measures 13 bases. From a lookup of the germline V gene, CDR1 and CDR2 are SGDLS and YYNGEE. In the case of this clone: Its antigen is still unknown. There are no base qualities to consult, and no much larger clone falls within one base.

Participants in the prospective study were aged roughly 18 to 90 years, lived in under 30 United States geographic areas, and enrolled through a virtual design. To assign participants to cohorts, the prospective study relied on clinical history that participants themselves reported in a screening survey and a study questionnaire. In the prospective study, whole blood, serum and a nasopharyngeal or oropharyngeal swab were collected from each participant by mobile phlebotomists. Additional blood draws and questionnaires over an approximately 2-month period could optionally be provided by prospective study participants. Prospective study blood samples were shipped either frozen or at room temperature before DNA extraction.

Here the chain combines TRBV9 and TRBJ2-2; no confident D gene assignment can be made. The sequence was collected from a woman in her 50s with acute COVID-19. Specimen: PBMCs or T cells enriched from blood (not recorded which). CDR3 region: CASRSSFANTGELFF. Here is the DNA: TGTGCCAGCCGGAGCTCGTTCGCGAACACCGGGGAGCTGTTTTTT.